This TCR beta chain was recovered during a study of OX40 agonist ivuxolimab in advanced cancers. Study-level background: At approximately 83% male, the cohort had a mean age of 60 years, ranging from 23 to 79.

This clone was counted a single time. Its antigen is undetermined. Study conclusions and caveats: CD4+ and CD8+ blood T cells expanded clonally by week 6 at 0.1 to 3.0 mg/kg. CD8+ T cells (on average) carried more expanded clones than CD4+ T cells. Nonresponders included some who also had low normalized T-cell clonal expansion.

The CDR3 has 14 residues. Germline CDR1 and CDR2: MRHNA and SNTAGT. With 5 bases clipped from V and 6 bases from J, the junction kept 4 bases outside the gene matches. Clones were read by immunoSEQ multiplex PCR, and TCRdb kept only the in-frame ones, dropping some. Of tens of thousands of clones listed, about 90% are singletons. The source material was CD4+ or CD8+ T cells sorted from blood, sampled in a trial of the OX40 agonist ivuxolimab. The origin of this receptor is an adult with an advanced solid tumor such as melanoma, head and neck, liver or kidney cancer. This chain connects TRBV6-4 to TRBJ2-1, with 10 nucleotides matching TRBD2. CDR3 sequence (DNA): TGTGCCAGCAGTAAGCGGGAGGGCCTCAATGAGCAGTTCTTC. This translates into CASSKREGLNEQFF.